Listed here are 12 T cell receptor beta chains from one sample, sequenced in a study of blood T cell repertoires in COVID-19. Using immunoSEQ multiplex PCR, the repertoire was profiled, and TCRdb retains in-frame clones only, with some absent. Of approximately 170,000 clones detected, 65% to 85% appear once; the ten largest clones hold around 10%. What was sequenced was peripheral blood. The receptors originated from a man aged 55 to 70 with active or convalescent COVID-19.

The CDR3 protein is CATSDSDRGLAGELFF. For the CDR3, the DNA is TGTGCCACCAGTGATTCCGACAGGGGGCTGGCCGGGGAGCTGTTTTTT. The chain joins TRBV24-1 to TRBJ2-2, with 10 bases identical to TRBD1. The CDR3 loop spans 16 amino acids. Germline CDR1 is KGHDR and CDR2 is SFDVKD. Trimming took 2 bases from V and 6 from J; bases not matched to a gene: 5.

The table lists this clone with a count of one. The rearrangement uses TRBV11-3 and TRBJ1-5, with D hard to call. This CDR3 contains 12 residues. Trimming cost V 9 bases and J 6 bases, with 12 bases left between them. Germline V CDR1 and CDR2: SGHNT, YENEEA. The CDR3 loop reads CASQSGCQPQHF. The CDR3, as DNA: TGTGCCAGTCAATCGGGGTGTCAGCCCCAGCATTTT.

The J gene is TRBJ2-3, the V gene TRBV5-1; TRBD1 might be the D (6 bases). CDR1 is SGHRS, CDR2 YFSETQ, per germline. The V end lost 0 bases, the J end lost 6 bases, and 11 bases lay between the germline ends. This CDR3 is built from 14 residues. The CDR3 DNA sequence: TGCGCCAGCAGCTTGGGGACAGTGGCGGATACGCAGTATTTT. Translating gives CASSLGTVADTQYF. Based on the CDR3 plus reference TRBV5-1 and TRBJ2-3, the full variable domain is KAGVTQTPRYLIKTRGQQVTLSCSPISGHRSVSWYQQTPGQGLQFLFEYFSETQRNKGNFPGRFSGRQFSNSRSEMNVSTLELGDSALYLCASSLGTVADTQYFGPGTRLTVL.

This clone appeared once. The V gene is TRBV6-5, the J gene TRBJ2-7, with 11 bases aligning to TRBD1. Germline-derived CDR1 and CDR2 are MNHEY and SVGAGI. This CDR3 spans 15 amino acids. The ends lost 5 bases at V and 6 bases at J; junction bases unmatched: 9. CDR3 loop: CASSPRGQGAGEQYF. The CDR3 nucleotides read TGTGCCAGCAGTCCGCGTGGACAGGGGGCAGGCGAGCAGTACTTC.

Here the CDR3 DNA reads TGCAGCGTCACACCTACTAGCGGGAGGGCCGATGAGCAGTTCTTC. Amino acid sequence: CSVTPTSGRADEQFF. The gene calls are TRBV29-1 and TRBJ2-1; 13 positions match TRBD2. Germline loops: CDR1 SQVTM, CDR2 ANQGSEA. V shed 6 bases, J shed 8 bases, and the junction held 10 bases outside the gene matches. This CDR3 is built from 15 residues.

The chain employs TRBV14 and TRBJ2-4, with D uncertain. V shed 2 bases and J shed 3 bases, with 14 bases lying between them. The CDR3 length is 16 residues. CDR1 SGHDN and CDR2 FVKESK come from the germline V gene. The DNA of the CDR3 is TGTGCCAGCAGCCAACCTTACGACAATGGCAAAAACATTCAGTACTTC. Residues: CASSQPYDNGKNIQYF.

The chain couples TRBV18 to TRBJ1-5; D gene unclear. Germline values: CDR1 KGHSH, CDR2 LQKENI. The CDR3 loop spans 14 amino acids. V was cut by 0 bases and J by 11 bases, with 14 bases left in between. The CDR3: CASSPPEVQGAQHF. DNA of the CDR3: TGTGCCAGCTCACCACCTGAGGTACAAGGCGCCCAGCATTTT.

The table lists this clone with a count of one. The CDR3 sequence is CASSPSMRGSTDTQYF. CDR3 in DNA: TGTGCCAGCAGCCCCTCCATGAGGGGGAGCACAGATACGCAGTATTTT. The chain recombines TRBV7-3 with TRBJ2-3; TRBD1 might be the D (6 bases). Trimming took 5 bases from V and 0 from J, leaving 15 bases between them. Germline V CDR1 and CDR2: SGHTA, FQGTGA. CDR3 length: 16 amino acids. Filled out from reference TRBV7-3 and TRBJ2-3, the complete variable domain reads GAGVSQTPSNKVTEKGKYVELRCDPISGHTALYWYRQSLGQGPEFLIYFQGTGAADDSGLPNDRFFAVRPEGSVSTLKIQRTERGDSAVYLCASSPSMRGSTDTQYFGPGTRLTVL.

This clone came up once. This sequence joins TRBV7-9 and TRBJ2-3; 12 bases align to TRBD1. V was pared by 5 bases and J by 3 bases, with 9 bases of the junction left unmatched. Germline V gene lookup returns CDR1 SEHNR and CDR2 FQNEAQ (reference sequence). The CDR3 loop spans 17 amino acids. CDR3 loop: CASSGPPGQGATDTQYF. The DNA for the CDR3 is TGTGCCAGCAGCGGACCACCGGGACAGGGGGCTACAGATACGCAGTATTTT.

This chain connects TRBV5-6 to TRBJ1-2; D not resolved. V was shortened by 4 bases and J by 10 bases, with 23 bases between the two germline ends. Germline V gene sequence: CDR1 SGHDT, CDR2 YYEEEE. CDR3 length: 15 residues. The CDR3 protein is CASSPPYESIIVYTF. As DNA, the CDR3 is TGTGCCAGCAGCCCACCCTACGAGTCGATTATCGTCTACACCTTC.

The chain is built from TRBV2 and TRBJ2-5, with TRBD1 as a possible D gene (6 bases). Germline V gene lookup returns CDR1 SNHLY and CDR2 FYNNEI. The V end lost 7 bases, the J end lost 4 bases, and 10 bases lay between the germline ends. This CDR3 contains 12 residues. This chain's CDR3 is CASKQGVETQYF. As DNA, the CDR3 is TGTGCCAGCAAACAGGGAGTAGAGACCCAGTACTTC.

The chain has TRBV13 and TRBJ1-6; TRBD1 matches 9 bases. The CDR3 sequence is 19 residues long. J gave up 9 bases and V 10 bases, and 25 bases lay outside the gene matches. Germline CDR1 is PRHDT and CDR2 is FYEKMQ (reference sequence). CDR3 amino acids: CATYGLGDRVFQGPSPLHF. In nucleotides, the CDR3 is TGTGCCACCTATGGTCTTGGGGACAGGGTGTTTCAGGGGCCTTCACCCCTCCACTTT. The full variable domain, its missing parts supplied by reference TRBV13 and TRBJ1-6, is AAGVIQSPRHLIKEKRETATLKCYPIPRHDTVYWYQQGPGQDPQFLISFYEKMQSDKGSIPDRFSAQQFSDYHSELNMSSLELGDSALYFCATYGLGDRVFQGPSPLHFGNGTRLTVT.